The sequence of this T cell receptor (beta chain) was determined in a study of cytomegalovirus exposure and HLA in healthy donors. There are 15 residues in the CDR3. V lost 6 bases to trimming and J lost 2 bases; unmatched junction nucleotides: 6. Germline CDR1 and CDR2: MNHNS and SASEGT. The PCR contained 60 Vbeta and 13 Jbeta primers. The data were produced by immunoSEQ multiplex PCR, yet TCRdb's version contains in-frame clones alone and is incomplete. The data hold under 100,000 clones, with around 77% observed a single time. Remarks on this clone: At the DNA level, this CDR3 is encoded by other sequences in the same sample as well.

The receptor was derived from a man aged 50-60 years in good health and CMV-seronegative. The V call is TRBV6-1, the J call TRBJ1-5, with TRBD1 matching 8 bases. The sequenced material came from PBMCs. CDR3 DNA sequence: TGTGCCAGCAGCGTGGGACAGGTCCGCAATCAGCCCCAGCATTTT. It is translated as CASSVGQVRNQPQHF.